The TCR beta chain described here comes from a study of blood T cell repertoires in COVID-19. V was cut by 0 bases and J by 7 bases, with 10 bases left in between. Germline assignment: CDR1 SGDLS and CDR2 YYNGEE. There are 13 residues in the CDR3. Repertoires were generated with immunoSEQ multiplex PCR, while TCRdb's copy carries only in-frame clones and drops some. There are 100,000 to 150,000 clones in the sample; roughly 91% occur only once, and approximately 4.5% lies in the top ten. The sequence derives from a man in his 60s with COVID-19, enrolled during active disease. Input material: peripheral blood. The V gene is TRBV9, the J gene TRBJ1-1; D not resolved. CDR3 DNA: TGTGCCAGCAGCGTAGGGGTAGCAGTTGAAGCTTTCTTT. Encoded protein: CASSVGVAVEAFF.